These 8 T cell receptor beta chains originate from one sample sequenced in a study of shared T cell receptors in the human thymus. Assay: immunoSEQ multiplex PCR; the TCRdb copy retains only in-frame clones and omits some. The sample has about 660,000 clones, 87% seen once; the top ten hold roughly 0.0094%. This sample also belongs to another study, concerning human thymus T cells.

The sequenced sample consisted of thymocytes. The source of these receptors is a boy under three years old with a congenital heart defect.

This clone was counted a few times. The chain employs TRBV5-1 and TRBJ2-1, with 11 nucleotides matching TRBD2. The CDR3 totals 15 residues. The V segment lost 0 bases and the J segment 14 bases; nucleotides outside the gene matches: 10. Germline V gene sequence: CDR1 SGHRS, CDR2 YFSETQ. DNA of the CDR3: TGCGCCAGCAGCTTGGCCTCTAGCGGGGGGAGTTGTGAGTTCTTC. This gives the protein CASSLASSGGSCEFF. Supplemented by reference TRBV5-1 and TRBJ2-1, the full variable domain reads KAGVTQTPRYLIKTRGQQVTLSCSPISGHRSVSWYQQTPGQGLQFLFEYFSETQRNKGNFPGRFSGRQFSNSRSEMNVSTLELGDSALYLCASSLASSGGSCEFFGPGTRLTVL.

V and J are TRBV4-3 and TRBJ1-5, with unresolved D. With 0 bases removed from V and 6 bases from J, the gap between germline ends came to 21 bases. In germline, CDR1 is LGHNA, CDR2 YSLEER. The CDR3 is 18 amino acids. CDR3 region: CASSQDANSLREGQPQHF. CDR3 bases: TGCGCCAGCAGCCAAGATGCAAACAGCCTCCGTGAGGGTCAGCCCCAGCATTTT.

This clone was seen only a few times. V is TRBV9 and J is TRBJ1-2; a weak D match, TRBD1 (6 bases). The CDR3 is made up of 18 amino acids. V lost 0 bases to trimming and J lost 1 base, with 19 bases between them. Germline assignment: CDR1 SGDLS and CDR2 YYNGEE. CDR3 sequence reads: CASSVAYGFGGLNYGYTF. CDR3 nucleotides: TGTGCCAGCAGCGTAGCCTACGGGTTCGGGGGGCTTAACTATGGCTACACCTTC.

V is TRBV10-3 and J is TRBJ1-5; D not certain. V dropped 1 base and J dropped 4 bases, with 2 bases sitting between them. The CDR3 spans 12 residues. The germline V gene has CDR1 ENHRY and CDR2 SYGVKD. The DNA of the CDR3 is TGTGCCATCAGTGAGTTAAATCAGCCCCAGCATTTT. This translates into CAISELNQPQHF.

The table lists this clone with a count of one. J is TRBJ2-7 and V is TRBV19; 11 nucleotides align to TRBD2. Trimming took 4 bases from V and 0 from J; bases not matched to a gene: 8. CDR3 length: 17 amino acids. In germline, CDR1 is LNHDA, CDR2 SQIVND (reference sequence). DNA of the CDR3: TGTGCCAGTAGTACCCCCCCGGGGACTAGCGGCTCCTACGAGCAGTACTTC. It codes for CASSTPPGTSGSYEQYF.

J is TRBJ1-2 and V is TRBV14; D uncertain. Per germline, CDR1 SGHDN and CDR2 FVKESK. The CDR3 totals 13 residues. V gave up 0 bases and J gave up 8 bases, with 10 bases separating them. The CDR3 bases are TGTGCCAGCAGCCAAGATCTAGATAGGGGCTACACCTTC. The encoded protein is CASSQDLDRGYTF.

This clone was found a few times. Other DNA sequences in the sample encode the same CDR3. The chain combines TRBV28 with TRBJ2-7; the match to TRBD1 covers 10 bases. CDR1 is MDHEN and CDR2 is SYDVKM in the germline V gene. Trimming cost V 4 bases and J 2 bases; bases outside gene matches: 2. There are 14 residues in the CDR3. In DNA, the CDR3 is TGTGCCAGCAGTTCAGGACAGGGGGCCTACGAGCAGTACTTC. The encoded protein is CASSSGQGAYEQYF.

The J gene is TRBJ1-1, the V gene TRBV7-2, with D perhaps TRBD1 (5 bases). Germline V gene lookup returns CDR1 SGHTA and CDR2 FQGNSA. This CDR3 is built from 14 residues. Trimming left V 7 bases short and J 1 base short, with 13 bases between. The DNA for the CDR3 is TGTGCCAGCAACCCCGCCGGGGGGAACACTGAAGCTTTCTTT. Encoded protein: CASNPAGGNTEAFF.